The rows below give T cell receptor beta chains drawn from one sample of a study of cytomegalovirus exposure and HLA in healthy donors. The data were produced by immunoSEQ multiplex PCR, yet TCRdb's version contains in-frame clones alone and is incomplete. The sample carries about 180,000 clones, over 65% recorded once. Sequenced sample: PBMCs. The receptors stem from a man younger than 35 in good health and CMV-seronegative. The CDR3 runs from the conserved cysteine through the conserved F or W. A D gene is named only where the DNA matches it firmly. Not all rows give a size; the values are once, few, many and, for expanded clones, a class.

D gene: NA; clone size: few; V gene: TRBV7-3; J gene: TRBJ2-1; CDR3 protein: CASSPTSSAEQFF; CDR3 DNA: TGTGCCAGCAGCCCCACTAGCAGTGCTGAGCAGTTCTTC
D gene: NA; clone size: NA; V gene: TRBV2; J gene: TRBJ2-1; CDR3 protein: CASEGKRHNEQFF; CDR3 DNA: TGTGCCAGCGAAGGAAAGCGCCACAATGAGCAGTTCTTC
D gene: TRBD2; clone size: once; V gene: TRBV7-6; J gene: TRBJ2-1; CDR3 protein: CASSPRGTSFSNEQFF; CDR3 DNA: TGTGCCAGCAGCCCACGAGGGACTAGCTTCTCCAATGAGCAGTTCTTC
D gene: TRBD1; clone size: NA; V gene: TRBV10-2; J gene: TRBJ2-7; CDR3 protein: CASSEPTGRGEQYF; CDR3 DNA: TGCGCCAGCAGTGAGCCGACAGGGCGAGGAGAGCAGTACTTC
D gene: TRBD1; clone size: NA; V gene: TRBV5-6; J gene: TRBJ1-1; CDR3 protein: CASSLIPQGKNTEAFF; CDR3 DNA: TGTGCCAGCAGCTTGATTCCACAGGGGAAGAACACTGAAGCTTTCTTT
D gene: TRBD2; clone size: NA; V gene: TRBV18; J gene: TRBJ2-3; CDR3 protein: CASSPLGLAGITDTQYF; CDR3 DNA: TGTGCCAGCTCACCCTTAGGACTAGCGGGGATCACAGATACGCAGTATTTT
D gene: NA; clone size: NA; V gene: TRBV7-8; J gene: TRBJ1-4; CDR3 protein: CASSPLGGAPNEKLFF; CDR3 DNA: TGTGCCAGCAGCCCGCTTGGGGGCGCGCCGAATGAAAAACTGTTTTTT
D gene: TRBD2; clone size: NA; V gene: TRBV27; J gene: TRBJ2-1; CDR3 protein: CASSHSWSSGRDNEQFF; CDR3 DNA: TGTGCCAGCAGTCACTCGTGGAGTAGCGGGAGGGACAATGAGCAGTTCTTC
D gene: NA; clone size: few; V gene: TRBV4-2; J gene: TRBJ2-3; CDR3 protein: CASSQREFRTDTQYF; CDR3 DNA: TGTGCCAGCAGCCAAAGGGAGTTCCGCACAGATACGCAGTATTTT
D gene: NA; clone size: NA; V gene: TRBV7-9; J gene: TRBJ1-4; CDR3 protein: CASSLRRDWNEKLFF; CDR3 DNA: TGTGCCAGCAGCTTACGTCGAGACTGGAATGAAAAACTGTTTTTT
D gene: NA; clone size: NA; V gene: TRBV20-1; J gene: TRBJ2-1; CDR3 protein: CGGISYNEQFF; CDR3 DNA: TGCGGAGGGATTTCCTACAATGAGCAGTTCTTC
D gene: NA; clone size: NA; V gene: TRBV18; J gene: TRBJ1-2; CDR3 protein: CASSPQGTNYGYTF; CDR3 DNA: TGTGCCAGCTCACCACAGGGGACTAACTATGGCTACACCTTC
D gene: TRBD2; clone size: NA; V gene: TRBV2; J gene: TRBJ2-5; CDR3 protein: CASRKGLAGGWETQYF; CDR3 DNA: TGTGCCAGCAGGAAAGGGCTAGCGGGGGGGTGGGAGACCCAGTACTTC
D gene: NA; clone size: few; V gene: TRBV4-3; J gene: TRBJ2-1; CDR3 protein: CASSQGNGPSASYNEQFF; CDR3 DNA: TGCGCCAGCAGCCAAGGGAACGGCCCTAGCGCCTCGTACAATGAGCAGTTCTTC
D gene: TRBD1; clone size: NA; V gene: TRBV28; J gene: TRBJ1-1; CDR3 protein: CASSLPRQGLNTEAFF; CDR3 DNA: TGTGCCAGCAGTCTCCCCCGACAGGGTCTGAACACTGAAGCTTTCTTT
D gene: NA; clone size: NA; V gene: TRBV9; J gene: TRBJ1-5; CDR3 protein: CASSVDGVGGNQPQHF; CDR3 DNA: TGTGCCAGCAGCGTAGACGGGGTGGGTGGCAATCAGCCCCAGCATTTT
D gene: NA; clone size: NA; V gene: TRBV7-9; J gene: TRBJ2-7; CDR3 protein: CASSFSGSSYEQYF; CDR3 DNA: TGTGCCAGCAGCTTCTCAGGTAGCTCCTACGAGCAGTACTTC
D gene: NA; clone size: NA; V gene: TRBV13; J gene: TRBJ2-5; CDR3 protein: CASSLGRESQETQYF; CDR3 DNA: TGTGCCAGCAGCTTAGGTCGCGAGTCCCAAGAGACCCAGTACTTC
D gene: NA; clone size: NA; V gene: TRBV7-3; J gene: TRBJ2-2; CDR3 protein: CASSPSGVAGELFF; CDR3 DNA: TGTGCCAGCAGCCCATCTGGAGTCGCCGGGGAGCTGTTTTTT
D gene: TRBD2; clone size: NA; V gene: TRBV6-5; J gene: TRBJ2-7; CDR3 protein: CASQRAGGDYEQYF; CDR3 DNA: TGTGCCAGTCAACGAGCGGGGGGCGATTACGAGCAGTACTTC
D gene: NA; clone size: NA; V gene: TRBV7-2; J gene: TRBJ2-2; CDR3 protein: CASSLTQGNTGELFF; CDR3 DNA: TGTGCCAGCAGCTTAACCCAGGGAAACACCGGGGAGCTGTTTTTT
D gene: TRBD1; clone size: NA; V gene: TRBV2; J gene: TRBJ1-1; CDR3 protein: CASSPRQGKSEAFF; CDR3 DNA: TGTGCCAGCAGTCCGCGACAGGGCAAAAGTGAAGCTTTCTTT
D gene: TRBD1; clone size: NA; V gene: TRBV2; J gene: TRBJ2-7; CDR3 protein: CASSDVGQGVFEQYF; CDR3 DNA: TGTGCCAGCAGTGATGTGGGACAGGGGGTTTTCGAGCAGTACTTC
D gene: NA; clone size: NA; V gene: TRBV27; J gene: TRBJ1-5; CDR3 protein: CALYSNQPQHF; CDR3 DNA: TGTGCTCTTTATAGCAATCAGCCCCAGCATTTT
D gene: TRBD1; clone size: NA; V gene: TRBV9; J gene: TRBJ1-2; CDR3 protein: CASSVGQGTNYGYTF; CDR3 DNA: TGTGCCAGCAGCGTAGGACAGGGCACTAACTATGGCTACACCTTC
D gene: NA; clone size: NA; V gene: TRBV2; J gene: TRBJ1-2; CDR3 protein: CATLPEGRGYGYTF; CDR3 DNA: TGTGCCACCCTCCCGGAGGGGAGAGGCTATGGCTACACCTTC
D gene: TRBD1; clone size: NA; V gene: TRBV14; J gene: TRBJ2-1; CDR3 protein: CASSQVWTGGEGAGDEQFF; CDR3 DNA: TGTGCCAGCAGCCAAGTATGGACAGGAGGAGAAGGTGCGGGCGATGAGCAGTTCTTC